The sequence of this TCR beta chain was determined in a study of T cells after yellow fever vaccination. Study-level background: Fractions of limited cellularity were prepared by means of SMART-Seq v4 Ultra Low Input.

The germline V gene has CDR1 SGDLS and CDR2 YYNGEE. CDR3 size: 14 residues. As to this clonotype: The antigen is unknown. One base away lies a much larger clone, so this may be a sequencing read error.

MiXCR was run by TCRdb on the 5' RACE reads, yielding one entry per CDR3 protein. The data contain hundreds of thousands of distinct CDR3 sequences, around a tenth of them seen just once; the ten biggest clones take up roughly 18%. Findings and limits, study-wide: The study re-detected most primary-vaccination clones after the booster (roughly 96% CD4, roughly 85% CD8). The secondary response peaked faster, at day 5 versus 15, but was weaker.

The material sequenced was PBMCs, taken on the day of the first yellow fever vaccination. The chain has TRBV9 and TRBJ2-1; D is unclear. This sequence was found in a man aged 18 to 35 who received the YFV17D yellow fever vaccine. The CDR3 loop reads CASSVDPVYNKQFF. The CDR3 nucleotides are TGTGCCAGCAGCGTAGATCCGGTTTACAATAAGCAGTTCTTC.